The next 9 T cell receptor beta chains were all read from a single sample in a study of blood T cells in healthy people across ages. PCR was performed a second time for about 6 to 11 cycles using a sample-barcoded 5' primer and a J-beta primer mix. TCRdb ran MiXCR on the 5' RACE reads and lists one entry per CDR3 protein. The repertoire holds 1.5 million to 2 million distinct CDR3 sequences, about 30% seen once, with over 7% in the top ten. Material: blood. The receptor source for this set is a woman in her twenties or thirties in good health.

The table lists this clonotype with many counts. The CDR3 spells CASSPPLAGLNIQYF. CDR3 in DNA: TGCGCCAGCAGCCCTCCCCTGGCGGGCCTAAACATTCAGTACTTC. The rearrangement uses TRBV4-1 and TRBJ2-4, with D possibly being TRBD2 (5 bases). CDR3 length: 15 amino acids. The germline CDR1 and CDR2 sequences are MGHRA and YSYEKL. V was clipped by 4 bases and J by 6 bases, with 16 bases between them.

This clonotype was observed many times. J is TRBJ2-5 and V is TRBV4-1; D remains ambiguous. This CDR3 contains 15 residues. Germline CDR1 reads MGHRA; CDR2 reads YSYEKL. Trimming pared 0 bases from V and 2 bases from J, leaving 10 bases between. For the CDR3, the DNA is TGCGCCAGCAGCCAAGATACAAGGGTTCAAGAGACCCAGTACTTC. This gives the protein CASSQDTRVQETQYF.

This clonotype has at least ten counts. V gene TRBV14 combines with J gene TRBJ2-7; D remains ambiguous. Trimming shortened V by 4 bases and J by 3 bases, and 10 bases separated the two germline ends. This CDR3 is built from 13 residues. The germline CDR1 and CDR2 sequences are SGHDN and FVKESK. Here the CDR3 reads CASSRQTLYEQYF. The CDR3 region has the DNA TGTGCCAGCAGCCGGCAGACACTCTACGAGCAGTACTTC.

This clonotype occurred a few times. The chain links TRBV20-1 to TRBJ1-6; D gene ambiguous. Germline-derived CDR1 and CDR2 are DFQATT and SNEGSKA (reference sequence). The CDR3 consists of 16 residues. Trimming took off 3 bases at V and 5 bases at J, with 17 bases between the two ends. CDR3 in amino acids: CSASRGPDGNNSPLHF. Here the CDR3 DNA reads TGCAGTGCTAGTCGTGGGCCCGACGGCAATAATTCACCCCTCCACTTT.

This clonotype was counted ten times or more. The chain recombines TRBV19 with TRBJ2-7; 8 nucleotides match TRBD1. There are 16 residues in the CDR3. Germline V gene data show CDR1 as LNHDA and CDR2 as SQIVND (reference sequence). J gave up 1 base and V 0 bases, and 5 bases lay outside the gene matches. The CDR3 DNA reads TGTGCCAGTAGTATAGATCTCGGGACAGGTTCCTACGAGCAGTACTTC. It yields the protein CASSIDLGTGSYEQYF.

This clonotype was seen a handful of times. V is TRBV7-2 and J is TRBJ1-2; D not certain. This CDR3 comprises 14 residues. The germline CDR1 and CDR2 sequences are SGHTA and FQGNSA. Trimming took off 5 bases at V and 4 bases at J, with 14 bases between the two ends. In DNA, the CDR3 is TGTGCCAGCAGCGAACGTAGCTTGCTCTATGGCTACACCTTC. As protein: CASSERSLLYGYTF. The variable domain in full, with the rest retrieved from reference TRBV7-2 and TRBJ1-2, is GAGVSQSPSNKVTEKGKDVELRCDPISGHTALYWYRQSLGQGLEFLIYFQGNSAPDKSGLPSDRFSAERTGGSVSTLTIQRTQQEDSAVYLCASSERSLLYGYTFGSGTRLTVV.

In its sample, this clonotype was seen many times. The chain uses TRBV20-1 and TRBJ2-7; no clear D gene. CDR1 DFQATT and CDR2 SNEGSKA come from the germline V gene (reference sequence). V was shortened by 6 bases and J by 2 bases, with 17 bases between the two germline ends. The CDR3 spans 14 residues. CDR3 nucleotide sequence: TGCAGTGCCGCGAAAGCTGTTACGCCCTACGAGCAGTACTTC. Protein: CSAAKAVTPYEQYF.

This clonotype has a single count. V is TRBV5-1 and J is TRBJ2-3, with 7 bases aligning to TRBD2. Germline CDR1 and CDR2: SGHRS and YFSETQ. The ends lost 1 base at V and 2 bases at J; junction bases unmatched: 10. The CDR3 loop spans 17 amino acids. The CDR3 DNA reads TGCGCCAGCAGCTTGACATCGACGGAGCGGGACACAGATACGCAGTATTTT. Protein: CASSLTSTERDTDTQYF.

The rearrangement uses TRBV9 and TRBJ2-1, with D possibly being TRBD2 (6 bases). The germline V and J ends were trimmed by 3 bases and 5 bases, with 15 bases remaining between them. The CDR3 covers 15 residues. Germline CDR1 is SGDLS and CDR2 is YYNGEE. The CDR3 DNA is TGTGCCAGCAGCGGTCCTCGGAGCGGGCACAATGAGCAGTTCTTC. Translation gives CASSGPRSGHNEQFF. The entire variable domain, with the rest obtained from reference TRBV9 and TRBJ2-1, is as follows: DSGVTQTPKHLITATGQRVTLRCSPRSGDLSVYWYQQSLDQGLQFLIQYYNGEERAKGNILERFSAQQFPDLHSELNLSSLELGDSALYFCASSGPRSGHNEQFFGPGTRLTVL.